Listed below are T cell receptor beta chains from one sample, sequenced in a study of blood T cell repertoires in COVID-19. TCRdb's table, derived via immunoSEQ multiplex PCR, lists solely in-frame clones and lacks some. The sample records 650,000 to 800,000 clones, approximately 90% being singletons. The sample was peripheral blood. The receptor set was obtained from a woman aged 18-29 years with acute or convalescent COVID-19. CDR3s include the opening cysteine and the closing phenylalanine or tryptophan. The order of the fields is V gene, J gene, D gene, clone size, CDR3 protein, CDR3 DNA. D genes are given only for firm matches. Clone sizes are given selectively: once, few, many, or a class where the clone is expanded.

V: TRBV19; J: TRBJ1-2; D: NA; size: NA; CDR3: CASSSPGQSNYGYTF; DNA: TGTGCCAGTAGTTCCCCCGGACAGAGCAACTATGGCTACACCTTC
V: TRBV10-3; J: TRBJ1-5; D: NA; size: NA; CDR3: CAISTGGGNQPQHF; DNA: TGTGCCATCAGTACGGGTGGAGGCAATCAGCCCCAGCATTTT
V: TRBV19; J: TRBJ1-1; D: NA; size: NA; CDR3: CASSILGKNTEAFF; DNA: TGTGCCAGTAGTATCCTCGGGAAAAACACTGAAGCTTTCTTT
V: TRBV4-1; J: TRBJ2-7; D: NA; size: NA; CDR3: CASSQDLGPAYEQYF; DNA: TGCGCCAGCAGCCAAGATTTGGGGCCGGCCTACGAGCAGTACTTC
V: TRBV6-5; J: TRBJ2-7; D: TRBD1; size: NA; CDR3: CASSPLRGLFDEQYF; DNA: TGTGCCAGCAGTCCCCTCAGGGGGCTTTTTGACGAGCAGTACTTC
V: TRBV6-6; J: TRBJ1-5; D: NA; size: NA; CDR3: CASSPTGFNQPQHF; DNA: TGTGCCAGCAGTCCTACAGGTTTCAATCAGCCCCAGCATTTT
V: TRBV6-5; J: TRBJ2-7; D: TRBD1; size: NA; CDR3: CASRRDRGHEQYF; DNA: TGTGCCAGCAGGAGGGACAGGGGCCACGAGCAGTACTTC
V: TRBV18; J: TRBJ2-1; D: NA; size: NA; CDR3: CASSPYRDNEQFF; DNA: TGTGCCAGCTCACCTTACAGGGACAATGAGCAGTTCTTC
V: TRBV5-1; J: TRBJ2-1; D: TRBD1; size: NA; CDR3: CASSGTVAQNEQFF; DNA: TGCGCCAGCAGCGGGACAGTTGCCCAGAATGAGCAGTTCTTC
V: TRBV4-3; J: TRBJ2-7; D: TRBD1; size: NA; CDR3: CASSQRYRGFSYEQYF; DNA: TGCGCCAGCAGCCAACGGTACAGGGGTTTCTCCTACGAGCAGTACTTC
V: TRBV29-1; J: TRBJ1-2; D: TRBD1; size: NA; CDR3: CSGTTDRAYGYTF; DNA: TGCAGCGGGACAACGGACAGGGCATATGGCTACACCTTC
V: TRBV3-1/TRBV3-2; J: TRBJ2-4; D: NA; size: NA; CDR3: CASSQIKGHSTGNIQYF; DNA: TGTGCCAGCAGCCAAATTAAGGGACACTCCACGGGGAACATTCAGTACTTC
V: TRBV18; J: TRBJ2-7; D: TRBD2; size: NA; CDR3: CASSPQAGGSYEQYF; DNA: TGTGCCAGCTCACCCCAAGCGGGGGGATCCTACGAGCAGTACTTC
V: TRBV9; J: TRBJ1-1; D: TRBD1; size: NA; CDR3: CASGQGMNTEAFF; DNA: TGTGCCAGCGGACAGGGGATGAACACTGAAGCTTTCTTT
V: TRBV3-1/TRBV3-2; J: TRBJ1-1; D: TRBD1; size: NA; CDR3: CASSRRQGAGAFF; DNA: TGTGCCAGCAGCCGTCGACAGGGGGCCGGTGCTTTCTTT
V: TRBV18; J: TRBJ1-2; D: TRBD1; size: NA; CDR3: CASSPSGTGGLYGYTF; DNA: TGTGCCAGCTCACCATCCGGGACAGGGGGACTCTATGGCTACACCTTC
V: TRBV2; J: TRBJ2-1; D: NA; size: NA; CDR3: CASSDLGGDEQFF; DNA: TGTGCCAGCAGTGATCTGGGGGGAGATGAGCAGTTCTTC
V: TRBV24-1; J: TRBJ2-1; D: NA; size: NA; CDR3: CATTGYLNEQFF; DNA: TGTGCCACCACGGGTTACCTTAATGAGCAGTTCTTC
V: TRBV7-3; J: TRBJ2-3; D: TRBD2; size: NA; CDR3: CASSYRTSSGTDTQYF; DNA: TGTGCCAGCAGCTACAGGACTAGCAGCGGCACAGATACGCAGTATTTT
V: TRBV30; J: TRBJ1-1; D: NA; size: NA; CDR3: CAWRVASKRSEAFF; DNA: TGTGCCTGGAGAGTCGCCTCTAAAAGAAGTGAAGCTTTCTTT
V: TRBV24-1; J: TRBJ2-7; D: TRBD1; size: NA; CDR3: CATSDFRDRGGEQYF; DNA: TGTGCCACCAGTGATTTTAGGGACAGGGGAGGAGAGCAGTACTTC
V: TRBV18; J: TRBJ1-1; D: TRBD1; size: NA; CDR3: CASSPDRTNTEAFF; DNA: TGTGCCAGCTCACCGGACAGGACCAACACTGAAGCTTTCTTT
V: TRBV28; J: TRBJ2-7; D: TRBD1; size: NA; CDR3: CASSPSDRGDEQYF; DNA: TGTGCCAGCAGTCCCTCGGACAGGGGTGACGAGCAGTACTTC
V: TRBV7-8; J: TRBJ1-1; D: NA; size: once; CDR3: CASSLGGGLNEAFF; DNA: TGTGCCAGCAGCTTAGGGGGGGGATTAAATGAAGCTTTCTTT
V: TRBV6-2/TRBV6-3; J: TRBJ2-2; D: NA; size: NA; CDR3: CASSFALEFTGELFF; DNA: TGTGCCAGCAGTTTCGCGCTAGAATTTACCGGGGAGCTGTTTTTT
V: TRBV9; J: TRBJ1-1; D: NA; size: NA; CDR3: CASSELNWNTEAFF; DNA: TGTGCCAGCAGTGAACTTAACTGGAACACTGAAGCTTTCTTT
V: TRBV28; J: TRBJ1-2; D: NA; size: NA; CDR3: CASRERDPNGYTF; DNA: TGTGCCAGCAGGGAGAGGGATCCGAATGGCTACACCTTC
V: TRBV9; J: TRBJ2-1; D: NA; size: NA; CDR3: CASSGRDSYNEQFF; DNA: TGTGCCAGCAGCGGCCGGGACTCCTACAATGAGCAGTTCTTC
V: TRBV7-2; J: TRBJ2-2; D: NA; size: NA; CDR3: CASSLDQASGELFF; DNA: TGTGCCAGCAGCTTAGATCAGGCTTCTGGGGAGCTGTTTTTT
V: TRBV27; J: TRBJ2-7; D: NA; size: once; CDR3: CASSLGGGPFYEQYF; DNA: TGTGCCAGCAGTTTAGGAGGGGGCCCCTTCTACGAGCAGTACTTC
V: TRBV6-6; J: TRBJ1-6; D: NA; size: NA; CDR3: CASSQYAAGTAYSYNSPLHF; DNA: TGTGCCAGCAGTCAGTACGCCGCGGGGACCGCTTACTCCTATAATTCACCCCTCCACTTT
V: TRBV29-1; J: TRBJ2-2; D: TRBD1; size: NA; CDR3: CSVGGGDRGKKTGELFF; DNA: TGCAGCGTTGGAGGAGGGGACAGGGGGAAAAAAACCGGGGAGCTGTTTTTT
V: TRBV18; J: TRBJ2-4; D: NA; size: NA; CDR3: CASSPRSSENIQYF; DNA: TGTGCCAGCTCACCCCGGAGTTCAGAAAACATTCAGTACTTC
V: TRBV6-5; J: TRBJ1-5; D: NA; size: NA; CDR3: CASSYSRGRQPQHF; DNA: TGTGCCAGCAGTTACTCACGGGGTAGGCAGCCCCAGCATTTT
V: TRBV11-3; J: TRBJ1-1; D: TRBD1; size: NA; CDR3: CASSDRDREAFF; DNA: TGTGCCAGCAGCGACCGGGACAGGGAGGCTTTCTTT
V: TRBV6-5; J: TRBJ2-5; D: NA; size: NA; CDR3: CASRSAGETQYF; DNA: TGTGCCAGCAGGTCAGCCGGGGAGACCCAGTACTTC
V: TRBV6-6; J: TRBJ1-5; D: NA; size: NA; CDR3: CASSYSNSYSNQPQHF; DNA: TGTGCCAGCAGTTACTCGAATAGTTATAGCAATCAGCCCCAGCATTTT
V: TRBV12-1; J: TRBJ1-2; D: NA; size: NA; CDR3: CASSFAGWVLYGYTF; DNA: TGTGCCAGCAGCTTTGCGGGCTGGGTCCTCTATGGCTACACCTTC
V: TRBV7-4; J: TRBJ1-5; D: NA; size: NA; CDR3: CASSRDYSNQPQHF; DNA: TGTGCCAGCAGCCGGGATTATAGCAATCAGCCCCAGCATTTT
V: TRBV28; J: TRBJ1-1; D: NA; size: once; CDR3: CASSSSGVRTEAFF; DNA: TGTGCCAGCAGCTCGTCGGGGGTTCGCACTGAAGCTTTCTTT
V: TRBV9; J: TRBJ2-6; D: NA; size: NA; CDR3: CASSPRGGANVLTF; DNA: TGTGCCAGCAGCCCCCGCGGGGGGGCCAACGTCCTGACTTTC
V: TRBV7-3; J: TRBJ2-7; D: TRBD2; size: NA; CDR3: CASSSLAGGQPEQYF; DNA: TGTGCCAGCAGCTCCTTAGCGGGGGGGCAACCCGAGCAGTACTTC
V: TRBV6-5; J: TRBJ1-1; D: NA; size: NA; CDR3: CASSPAYEAFF; DNA: TGTGCCAGCAGTCCCGCCTATGAAGCTTTCTTT
V: TRBV7-2; J: TRBJ1-2; D: TRBD1; size: NA; CDR3: CASSQTGTDNYGYTF; DNA: TGTGCCAGCAGCCAAACCGGGACAGATAACTATGGCTACACCTTC